This T cell receptor beta chain was captured in a study of graft-versus-host responses after intestinal transplantation. Study details: Every transplant recipient was induced with anti-thymocyte globulin, then maintained on tacrolimus and steroids for approximately three years.

Findings and limits, study-wide: Early post-transplant HvG declines were associated with peak circulating GvH clone levels. Allografts from individuals with graft-donor T cell macrochimerism displayed high graft-versus-host to host-versus-graft clonal ratios. Recipient marrow harbored GvH clones, some of which surfaced first in ileum or blood.

This clone was observed a single time. Its antigen is not known. CDR1 is SEHNR, CDR2 FQNEAQ, per germline (reference sequence). The V and J ends lost 4 bases and 5 bases, in that order; junction bases with no gene match: 8. The CDR3 totals 16 residues. Graft-derived tissue was subjected to processing to liberate intraepithelial and lamina propria lymphocytes. Here immunoSEQ multiplex PCR was the method, and the copy in TCRdb shows in-frame clones only, minus some. This sample has about 7,600 clones, with roughly 80% found just once. The sample was ileum tissue, taken approximately 120 days after transplant. This sequence joins TRBV7-9 and TRBJ2-5, with TRBD1 matching over 12 bases. The receptor's source is a human patient who received an intestinal transplant, so some T cells may come from the graft donor. The CDR3 DNA is TGTGCCAGCAGCTCAGGGACAGGGGGCTTCGGGGAGACCCAGTACTTC. Translated: CASSSGTGGFGETQYF. The full variable domain, rest sourced from reference TRBV7-9 and TRBJ2-5, is DTGVSQNPRHKITKRGQNVTFRCDPISEHNRLYWYRQTLGQGPEFLTYFQNEAQLEKSRLLSDRFSAERPKGSFSTLEIQRTEQGDSAMYLCASSSGTGGFGETQYFGPGTRLLVL.